This record concerns one T cell receptor (beta chain) sequence. In this sample, this clonotype turned up a few times. Its target antigen remains unknown. No base quality information exists; no much larger clone differs at one position. The 39 donors, aged about 6 to 95 years, were systemically healthy Caucasian individuals from Russia. About 9.1 milliliters of peripheral blood were collected from each donor into EDTA-treated Vacutainer tubes. Ficoll-Paque density-gradient centrifugation was used to isolate PBMCs, with at least 6.5 million per sample. Trizol reagent was used to extract total RNA from PBMCs, with at least 5.5 micrograms per sample. For every donor, flow cytometry on a PBMC aliquot measured the percentage of naive CD45RAhigh/CD27high T cells. The library came from 5' RACE. The instrument given in TCRdb is Illumina HiSeq 2500. The second PCR ran for roughly 7 to 12 cycles and used a J-beta primer mix along with a sample-barcoded 5' primer. A unique molecular identifier was introduced onto each TCR beta cDNA molecule by a template-switch 5' adaptor carrying 12 random nucleotides. Each sample yielded at least 2.5 million CDR3-containing paired-end reads. First-strand cDNA was synthesized from all RNA with the Mint cDNA synthesis kit, primed by a TRBC-specific oligonucleotide. After uracil-DNA glycosylase treatment, a first 18-cycle PCR used universal primers M1SS and BC2_uni_R on all cDNA. In the source study's methods: For normalization, 1 million high-quality reads, each with a distinct molecular identifier, were randomly selected from each sample. Reads sharing molecular identifiers were discarded rather than binned into consensus sequences. MiTCR, with a Q25 quality threshold and the strictest error-elimination algorithm, was used for CDR3 identification, clonotype clustering and error correction. A nonparametric unseen species model with Euler transformation was used to estimate lower-bound total TCR beta diversity. TCRdb cleaned the public reads at Q25 with fastp, built clones with MiXCR and kept in-frame beta chains. Here each entry gathers all rows of one CDR3 protein and keeps the most common genes and DNA. TCRdb's processing, not the study's, gives the V and J calls here. The sample table records roughly 730,000 distinct CDR3 sequences; around three fifths of these occur just once. 20% to 30% of the sample lies in the top ten.

The data originate from a study of blood T cells in healthy people across ages (dated by TCRdb to the mid-2010s). In the study overall: Template switching captured roughly one uniquely barcoded TCR beta cDNA molecule per two T cells in model experiments. Two additional independent replicas of 1 million unique cDNA reads from the same blood draw were analyzed for two donors (one aged 18 to 30 and one aged 80 or older). To avoid experimental bias, donors of different ages were distributed randomly across sequencing lanes. Age-related changes in TCR beta repertoire diversity were measured in the study by deep sequencing normalized with unique cDNA molecular identifiers. The donors were divided into four age groups: young (average approximately 17 years), middle-aged (roughly 40), aged (about 62) and long-lived (about 79). Study-level results and caveats: A strong correlation was found between observed TCR beta diversity and the percentage of naive T cells measured by flow cytometry. Observed TCR beta diversity per million T cells fell roughly linearly with age, and a significant reduction was already apparent by age roughly 40. Compared with the aged group, the long-lived group had more naive CD4+ T cells, fewer expanded clones and increased TCR diversity, suggesting age selection. Because the CMV infection status of the donors was unknown, age-related changes in expanded clonotypes may potentially have been confounded. Because profiling used bulk unsorted PBMCs, naive and antigen-experienced compartments could not be compared conclusively. Estimates of total diversity based on one million sequenced T cells were considered lower bounds and underestimates.

CDR3 length: 16 amino acids, cysteine to phenylalanine. Only CDR3 DNA is held: 48 bases, read in frame from base 1. V sheds 0 bases and J sheds 0 bases, leaving 12 bases between their ends. CDR1 and CDR2 (LGHNA, YNFKEQ) derive from the germline V gene. The sequenced material came from blood. The clonotype was recovered from a man aged 35 to 55 in good health. This chain is built from TRBV4-2 and TRBJ2-7, and perhaps TRBD1 as D gene, on 5 matching bases. CDR3 reads: CASSQEGQGSSYEQYF. The bases are TGTGCCAGCAGCCAAGAGGGCCAGGGCTCCTCCTACGAGCAGTACTTC.